Below, 9 T cell receptor beta chains from the same sample are listed, as sequenced in a study of blood T cells in healthy people across ages. A second PCR, run for roughly 7 to 12 cycles, used a sample-barcoded 5' primer plus a J-beta primer mix. TCRdb redid the calling of the 5' RACE reads with MiXCR, one entry per CDR3 protein. The sample includes over 950,000 distinct CDR3 sequences, roughly two fifths of them seen just once. The specimen was blood. These receptors were taken from a man aged 18 to 35 in good health.

This clonotype was seen a few times. The genes are TRBV7-9 and TRBJ2-3; tentative D call: TRBD2 (5 bases). Trimming took 11 bases from V and 1 from J, leaving 10 bases between them. Germline CDR1 reads SEHNR; CDR2 reads FQNEAQ (reference sequence). The CDR3 is made up of 12 amino acids. The CDR3 is CAALGGTDTQYF. Here the CDR3 DNA reads TGTGCCGCCCTCGGGGGCACAGATACGCAGTATTTT.

About this clonotype: This CDR3 fails to terminate in the conserved phenylalanine or tryptophan, so it likely reflects a read error. This rearrangement joins TRBV7-2 to TRBJ2-7; D is uncertain. Germline CDR1 is SGHTA and CDR2 is FQGNSA. The CDR3 has 14 amino acids. V lost 6 bases and J 4 bases, leaving 16 bases between the germline ends. The CDR3 reads CASSPSGLPYEQYL. CDR3 in DNA: TGTGCCAGCAGTCCCTCCGGCCTGCCTTACGAGCAGTACCTC.

The chain couples TRBV4-1 to TRBJ1-6; no definite D call. This CDR3 contains 17 residues. Trimming took off 1 base at V and 0 bases at J, with 10 bases between the two ends. Germline-derived CDR1 and CDR2 are MGHRA and YSYEKL. For the CDR3, the DNA is TGCGCCAGCAGCCAAGGGATGGTAGCCTCCTATAATTCACCCCTCCACTTT. It codes for CASSQGMVASYNSPLHF.

This rearrangement joins TRBV5-1 to TRBJ2-3; TRBD2 aligns across 8 bases. Germline trimming cut 9 bases from V and 1 base from J; bases unmatched to any gene: 7. The CDR3 consists of 14 residues. Per the germline V gene, CDR1 is SGHRS and CDR2 is YFSETQ. CDR3 protein: CATSGGTRTDTQYF. The CDR3 DNA reads TGCGCCACCTCGGGGGGGACTCGCACAGATACGCAGTATTTT.

The V and J genes are TRBV4-1 and TRBJ2-1; TRBD1 matches at 9 bases. This CDR3 contains 19 residues. CDR1 is MGHRA, CDR2 YSYEKL, per germline. V shed 3 bases, J shed 0 bases, and the junction held 12 bases outside the gene matches. The CDR3 DNA follows: TGCGCCAGCAGCCAGAAACAGGGGGCTTTACGTACCTCCTACAATGAGCAGTTCTTC. Protein sequence: CASSQKQGALRTSYNEQFF.

The chain carries TRBV9 and TRBJ1-5, with 9 bases that match TRBD1. V dropped 3 bases and J dropped 7; count of bases not matched to a gene: 5. The CDR3 has 14 amino acids. Germline loops: CDR1 SGDLS, CDR2 YYNGEE. The CDR3 DNA reads as TGTGCCAGCAGCGGACAGGGGGTTCGCCAGCCCCAGCATTTT. It translates to CASSGQGVRQPQHF.

The genes are TRBV3-1 and TRBJ1-2; 7 nucleotides agree with TRBD1. With 4 bases clipped from V and 2 bases from J, the junction kept 10 bases outside the gene matches. The germline V gene encodes CDR1 LGHDT and CDR2 YNNKEL (reference sequence). The CDR3 is 16 residues long. CDR3 sequence reads: CASSPPGQSQNYGYTF. CDR3 in DNA: TGTGCCAGCAGCCCTCCGGGACAGAGCCAGAACTATGGCTACACCTTC.

This clonotype was observed a handful of times. The chain couples TRBV7-9 to TRBJ2-7; TRBD1 might be the D (6 bases). The ends were cut back, 5 bases at V and 3 bases at J, with 14 bases in the middle. This CDR3 contains 14 residues. Germline V CDR1 and CDR2: SEHNR, FQNEAQ (reference sequence). DNA for the CDR3: TGTGCCAGCAGCCCCCGGACAGACTACTACGAGCAGTACTTC. Amino acid sequence: CASSPRTDYYEQYF.

This clonotype was counted only a few times. The chain couples TRBV28 to TRBJ1-2; the D gene is possibly TRBD1 (5 bases). V lost 3 bases and J lost 4, with 15 bases in between. Germline CDR1 and CDR2: MDHEN and SYDVKM. The CDR3 consists of 15 residues. The CDR3 DNA reads TGTGCCAGCAGTTTCCCGGACACCTTGTCCTATGGCTACACCTTC. Translating it yields CASSFPDTLSYGYTF.